What follows is one TCR beta chain and its context. The antigen is undetermined. At one end the junction does not follow the germline gene, possibly because of a read error. The data were obtained in a study of CD8+CD57+ T cells in acquired aplastic anemia. Across the whole study: DNA recovered from sorted CD4+ and CD8+ cells had a mean of around 3.3 ug. Study-level findings and limits: The study found no significant CD8+ Simpson's diversity difference between patients and controls. Shared by patients and controls, 25 to 30 CD8+ CDR3s were abundant in patients.

This CDR3 spans 13 amino acids. Germline loops: CDR1 SGDLS, CDR2 YYNGEE. Patients sequenced had flow cytometry evidence of CD8+CD57+ cell expansion. Each patient gave a blood sample that was collected before any therapy had been received. Genomic DNA acted as the template from which TCR beta VDJ combination and CDR3 sequence profiling were carried out. TCRdb re-analysed the reads in MiXCR, keeping a single row per CDR3 protein. The sample carries 200,000 to 300,000 distinct CDR3 sequences, roughly 82% recorded once. The material sequenced was sorted CD4+, CD8+, or CD8+CD57+ T cells (not recorded which) from PBMCs. The TCR sequence derives from a human donor with aplastic anemia. The chain recombines TRBV9 with TRBJ2-1; D is tentatively TRBD1 or TRBD2 (6 bases each). Here the CDR3 DNA reads TGTGCCAACAGCGTAGGGGGGATCCATAAGCAGCCCTTC. This translates into CANSVGGIHKQPF.